This TCR beta chain was sequenced for a study of blood T cells in healthy people across ages. Each donor had about 10 milliliters of peripheral blood drawn. Germline loops: CDR1 MNHEY, CDR2 SMNVEV (reference sequence). Trimming removed 0 bases from V and 3 bases from J, with 11 bases in between. This CDR3 region has 15 residues. Sample-barcoded 5' priming and a J-beta primer mix drove a second PCR of roughly 6 to 12 cycles. TCRdb called the 5' RACE reads again in MiXCR, with one record for every CDR3 protein. The table lists more than 1,400,000 distinct CDR3 sequences, 42% of them singletons. The clonotype comes from a woman aged 18 to 35 in good health. Sequenced sample: blood. The gene calls are TRBV27 and TRBJ1-2, with D unresolved. CDR3 residues: CASSLSPATDYGYTF. The CDR3, as DNA: TGTGCCAGCAGTTTATCGCCCGCGACGGACTATGGCTACACCTTC.